The 11 T cell receptor beta chains below come from one sample, sequenced in a study of T cells in Graves' hyperthyroidism and ophthalmopathy. Amplification of TCR beta CDR3 regions used RNA as the template. HTBI primers were used for first-round RT-PCR of the TCR CDR3. TCRdb fed the multiplex PCR reads into MiXCR, producing one record per CDR3 protein. The table records fewer than 900,000 distinct CDR3 sequences, approximately 16% of them present only once. Sequencing was performed on blood. The source of these receptors is a man younger than 35 with Graves' hyperthyroidism.

This clonotype showed up many times. The genes are TRBV9 and TRBJ2-7; 9 nucleotides match TRBD2. The germline V gene encodes CDR1 SGDLS and CDR2 YYNGEE. The V and J ends lost 4 bases and 5 bases, in that order; junction bases with no gene match: 7. The CDR3 spans 14 residues. The CDR3 reads CASSFSGSSHEQYF. CDR3 nucleotides: TGTGCCAGCAGCTTTAGCGGGAGTAGCCACGAGCAGTACTTC.

This rearrangement joins TRBV7-9 to TRBJ2-7; maybe TRBD1 (6 bases). Germline lookup yields CDR1 SEHNR and CDR2 FQNEAQ (reference sequence). The V end was cut by 5 bases, the J end by 2 bases, with 19 bases between. The CDR3 totals 16 residues. The CDR3 sequence: CASSDLRGAVAYEQYF. The CDR3 DNA sequence: TGTGCCAGCAGCGATCTCAGGGGAGCCGTAGCCTACGAGCAGTACTTC.

This clonotype was seen ten or more times. The chain links TRBV28 to TRBJ1-5, with 7 bases identical to TRBD1. Germline CDR1 is MDHEN and CDR2 is SYDVKM. The ends lost 1 base at V and 4 bases at J; junction bases unmatched: 19. This CDR3 is 20 amino acids long. CDR3: CASSLLLHLDRTASNQPQHF. CDR3 in DNA: TGTGCCAGCAGTTTATTACTGCATTTGGACAGGACAGCCTCTAATCAGCCCCAGCATTTT.

This clonotype has at least ten counts. CDR3 in DNA: TGCAGTGCTAGAGGGGTTGGGGACAGGGTCCACGAGCAGTACTTC. It is translated as CSARGVGDRVHEQYF. The J gene is TRBJ2-7, the V gene TRBV20-1, with TRBD1 matching 9 bases. CDR1 and CDR2 from the germline V gene are DFQATT and SNEGSKA (reference sequence). The CDR3 totals 15 residues. V lost 1 base and J lost 5; bases outside the gene matches: 9.

The rearrangement uses TRBV10-3 and TRBJ2-6; no reliable D call. From germline, CDR1 is ENHRY and CDR2 SYGVKD. The CDR3 is 15 amino acids. V lost 0 bases and J 2 bases, leaving 5 bases between the germline ends. DNA of the CDR3: TGTGCCATCAGTGAGTCGGTGGCTGGGGCCAACGTCCTGACTTTC. Encoded protein: CAISESVAGANVLTF.

The genes are TRBV10-2 and TRBJ2-5; 9 nucleotides agree with TRBD1. There are 13 residues in the CDR3. J was trimmed by 7 bases and V by 6 bases; bases with no gene match: 6. Germline V gene sequence: CDR1 WSHSY, CDR2 SAAADI. The CDR3 loop reads CASSGQGKGTQYF. The CDR3 DNA reads as TGCGCCAGCAGCGGACAGGGGAAGGGGACCCAGTACTTC.

This clonotype was counted ten times or more. The genes are TRBV30 and TRBJ2-1; D tentatively reads TRBD1 or TRBD2 (5 bases each). The V end was cut by 5 bases, the J end by 0 bases, with 11 bases between. The V gene's germline CDR1 is GTSNPN and CDR2 SVGIG (reference sequence). The CDR3 loop spans 14 amino acids. The CDR3 spells CAWGDGSSYNEQFF. The DNA for the CDR3 is TGTGCCTGGGGGGACGGCTCCTCCTACAATGAGCAGTTCTTC.

V and J are TRBV14 and TRBJ2-3, with D possibly called TRBD1 or TRBD2 (7 bases each). From germline, CDR1 is SGHDN and CDR2 FVKESK. Trimming stripped 7 bases from V and 4 bases from J, with 12 bases between. The CDR3 covers 13 residues. Here the CDR3 DNA reads TGTGCCAGCACCCAGGGGGGGCCAGATACGCAGTATTTT. Translation: CASTQGGPDTQYF.

This clonotype was recorded many times. The chain recombines TRBV12-3 or TRBV12-4 with TRBJ2-1; 10 positions agree with TRBD1. With 6 bases clipped from V and 8 bases from J, the junction kept 4 bases outside the gene matches. This CDR3 has 13 residues. The CDR3 DNA is TGTGCCAGCAGGACAGGGGGCAGGGATGAGCAGTTCTTC. Protein: CASRTGGRDEQFF.

This clonotype has ten or more counts. This sequence joins TRBV30 and TRBJ2-7, with 9 nucleotides matching TRBD1. The length of the CDR3 is 12 residues. CDR1 and CDR2 (germline): GTSNPN, SVGIG (reference sequence). CDR3: CAGGQGPYEQYF. CDR3 nucleotides: TGTGCTGGGGGACAGGGCCCCTACGAGCAGTACTTC.

J is TRBJ2-2 and V is TRBV7-3; D might be TRBD1 (6 bases). The V gene lost 5 bases and the J gene lost 7 bases, with 11 bases spanning the gap. CDR1 is SGHTA and CDR2 is FQGTGA in the germline V gene. The CDR3 sequence is 13 residues long. The chain's CDR3 is CASSQGQIGELFF. CDR3 in DNA: TGTGCCAGCAGCCAGGGACAAATCGGGGAGCTGTTTTTT.